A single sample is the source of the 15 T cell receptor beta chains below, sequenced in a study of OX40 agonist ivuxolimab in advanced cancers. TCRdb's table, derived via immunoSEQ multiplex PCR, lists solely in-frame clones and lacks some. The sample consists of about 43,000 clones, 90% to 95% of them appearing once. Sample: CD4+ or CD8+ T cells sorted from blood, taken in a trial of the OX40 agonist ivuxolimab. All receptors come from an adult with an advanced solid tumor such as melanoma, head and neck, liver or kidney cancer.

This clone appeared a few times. CDR3 region: CASSFEGRGTEAFF. Written as DNA, the CDR3 is TGCGCCAGCAGCTTCGAGGGGAGAGGGACTGAAGCTTTCTTT. The chain couples TRBV5-1 to TRBJ1-1, with D possibly being TRBD1 (5 bases). CDR1 SGHRS and CDR2 YFSETQ come from the germline V gene. CDR3 length: 14 amino acids. Trimming took 2 bases from V and 5 from J, leaving 13 bases between them.

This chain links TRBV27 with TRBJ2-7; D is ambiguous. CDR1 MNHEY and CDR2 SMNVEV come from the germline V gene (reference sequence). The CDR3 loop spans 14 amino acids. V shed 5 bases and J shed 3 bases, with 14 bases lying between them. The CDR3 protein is CASSLLGRYYEQYF. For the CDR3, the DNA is TGTGCCAGCAGTCTCCTCGGACGTTACTACGAGCAGTACTTC.

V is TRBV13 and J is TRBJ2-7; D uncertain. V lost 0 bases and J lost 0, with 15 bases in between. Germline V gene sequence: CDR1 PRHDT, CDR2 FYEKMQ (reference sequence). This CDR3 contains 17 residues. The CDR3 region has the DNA TGTGCCAGCAGCTTAGGGCCCTCAAGGGCAGTCTCCTACGAGCAGTACTTC. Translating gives CASSLGPSRAVSYEQYF.

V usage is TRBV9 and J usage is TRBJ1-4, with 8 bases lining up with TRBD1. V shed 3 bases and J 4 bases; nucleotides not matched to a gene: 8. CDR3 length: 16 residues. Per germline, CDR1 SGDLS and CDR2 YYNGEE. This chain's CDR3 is CASSGTGSGDNEKLFF. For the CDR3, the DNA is TGTGCCAGCAGCGGGACAGGGTCAGGGGATAATGAAAAACTGTTTTTT.

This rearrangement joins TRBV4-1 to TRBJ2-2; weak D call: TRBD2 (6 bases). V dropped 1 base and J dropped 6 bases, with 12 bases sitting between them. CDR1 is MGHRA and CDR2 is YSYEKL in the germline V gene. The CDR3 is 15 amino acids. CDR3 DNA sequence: TGCGCCAGCAGCCAAGTGGGGGGATTGGCCGGGGAGCTGTTTTTT. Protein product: CASSQVGGLAGELFF.

Here the CDR3 DNA reads TGTGCCAGCAGCTCAGCGGGAGGGATCCACGAGCAGTACTTC. Its translation is CASSSAGGIHEQYF. The chain recombines TRBV5-4 with TRBJ2-7, with 10 bases that match TRBD2. Germline assignment: CDR1 SGHNT and CDR2 YYREEE (reference sequence). This CDR3 contains 14 residues. V lost 3 bases, J lost 5 bases, and 5 bases stayed unmatched.

In DNA form, the CDR3 reads TGTGCCAGCAGCCCTAGGACAGGGATCTACGAGCAGTACTTC. It codes for CASSPRTGIYEQYF. The chain recombines TRBV13 with TRBJ2-7, with 8 bases fitting TRBD1. The CDR3 spans 14 residues. V trimming: 5 bases; J trimming: 3 bases; junction bases outside the gene matches: 6. Germline CDR1 reads PRHDT; CDR2 reads FYEKMQ (reference sequence).

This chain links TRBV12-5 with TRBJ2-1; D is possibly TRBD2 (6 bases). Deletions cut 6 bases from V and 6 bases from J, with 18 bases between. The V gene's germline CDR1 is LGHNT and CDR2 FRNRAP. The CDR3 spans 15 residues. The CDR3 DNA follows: TGTGCTAGTGGCCCCGGGACTGGACTTGCCAATGAGCAGTTCTTC. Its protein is CASGPGTGLANEQFF. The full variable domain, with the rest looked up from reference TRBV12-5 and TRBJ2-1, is DARVTQTPRHKVTEMGQEVTMRCQPILGHNTVFWYRQTMMQGLELLAYFRNRAPLDDSGMPKDRFSAEMPDATLATLKIQPSEPRDSAVYFCASGPGTGLANEQFFGPGTRLTVL.

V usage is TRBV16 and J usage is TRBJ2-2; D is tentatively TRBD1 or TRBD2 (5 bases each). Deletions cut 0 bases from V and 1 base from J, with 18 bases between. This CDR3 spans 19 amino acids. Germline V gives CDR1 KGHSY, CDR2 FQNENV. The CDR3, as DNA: TGTGCCAGCAGCCAATCTGGGGTGAGGGGCAGACAGAACACCGGGGAGCTGTTTTTT. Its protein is CASSQSGVRGRQNTGELFF.

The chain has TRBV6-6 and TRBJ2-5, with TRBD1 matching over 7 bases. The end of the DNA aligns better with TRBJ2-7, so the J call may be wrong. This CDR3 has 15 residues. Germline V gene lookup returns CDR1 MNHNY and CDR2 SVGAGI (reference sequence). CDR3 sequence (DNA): TGTGCCAGCAACCCGACTGAGGGGGCTATGTACGAGCAGTACTTC. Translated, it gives CASNPTEGAMYEQYF.

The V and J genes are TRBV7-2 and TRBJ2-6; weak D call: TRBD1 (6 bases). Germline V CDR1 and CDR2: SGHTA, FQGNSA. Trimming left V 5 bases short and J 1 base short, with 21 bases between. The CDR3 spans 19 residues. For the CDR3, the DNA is TGTGCCAGCAGCCCTGTGAGGGGCAGGGGATTGTCTGGGGCCAACGTCCTGACTTTC. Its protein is CASSPVRGRGLSGANVLTF.

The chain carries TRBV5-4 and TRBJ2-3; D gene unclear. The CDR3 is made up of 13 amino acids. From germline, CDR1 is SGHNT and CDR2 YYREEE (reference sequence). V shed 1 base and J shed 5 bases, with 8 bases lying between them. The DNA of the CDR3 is TGTGCCAGCAGCTTGTTCGTCGGAGATACGCAGTATTTT. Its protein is CASSLFVGDTQYF.

The DNA of the CDR3 is TGTGCCAGGGCACAAGTTTACCCGGAGGTGTACTTC. Amino acids: CARAQVYPEVYF. The J gene is TRBJ2-7, the V gene TRBV27; possibly TRBD2 for D (5 bases). The CDR3 runs to 12 residues. Germline CDR1 reads MNHEY; CDR2 reads SMNVEV (reference sequence). V lost 9 bases and J lost 12, with 21 bases in between.

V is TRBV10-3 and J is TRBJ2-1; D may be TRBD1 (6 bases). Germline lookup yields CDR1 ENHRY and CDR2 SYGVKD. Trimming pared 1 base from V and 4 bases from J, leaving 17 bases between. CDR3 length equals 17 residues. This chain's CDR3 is CAISEWPGQTLYNEQFF. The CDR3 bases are TGTGCCATCAGTGAGTGGCCCGGACAGACACTTTACAATGAGCAGTTCTTC.

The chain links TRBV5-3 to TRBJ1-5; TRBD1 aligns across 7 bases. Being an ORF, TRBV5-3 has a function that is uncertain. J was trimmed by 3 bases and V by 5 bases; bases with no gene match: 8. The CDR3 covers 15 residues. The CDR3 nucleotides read TGTGCCAGAAGACCTGACAGGGTCCCCAATCAGCCCCAGCATTTT. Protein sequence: CARRPDRVPNQPQHF.